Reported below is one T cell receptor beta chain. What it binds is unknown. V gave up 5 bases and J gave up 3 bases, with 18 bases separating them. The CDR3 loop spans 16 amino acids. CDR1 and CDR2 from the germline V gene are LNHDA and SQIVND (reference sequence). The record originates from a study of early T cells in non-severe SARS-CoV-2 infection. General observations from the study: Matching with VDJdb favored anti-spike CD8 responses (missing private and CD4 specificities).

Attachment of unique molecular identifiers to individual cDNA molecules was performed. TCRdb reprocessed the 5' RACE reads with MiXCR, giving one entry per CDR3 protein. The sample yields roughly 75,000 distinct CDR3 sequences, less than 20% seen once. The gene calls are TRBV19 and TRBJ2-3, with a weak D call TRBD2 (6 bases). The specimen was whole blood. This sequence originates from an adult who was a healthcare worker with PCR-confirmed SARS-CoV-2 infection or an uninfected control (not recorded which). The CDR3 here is CASSSPRDWPTDTQYF. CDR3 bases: TGTGCCAGTAGTTCCCCCCGGGACTGGCCAACAGATACGCAGTATTTT.